The 13 T cell receptor beta chains reported below all come from one sample, sequenced in a study of B cell selection in AIRE deficiency. Using immunoSEQ multiplex PCR, the repertoire was profiled, and TCRdb retains in-frame clones only, with some absent. The sample has about 24,000 clones; 95% to 97% are singletons. The sorted conventional CD4 T cells were gated as CD4+CD127+. Sequenced sample: CD4+CD127+ conventional T cells sorted from PBMCs. The receptor source for this set is a human donor in good health.

V and J are TRBV21-1 and TRBJ2-1; the table calls TRBD1, which could not be checked here. TRBV21-1 is shown as a pseudogene. CDR3 length equals 18 residues. The CDR3 loop reads CASSKVRHRTKVPNEQFF. The CDR3 DNA reads as TGTGCCAGCAGCAAAGTCCGACACAGGACCAAAGTTCCAAACGAGCAGTTCTTC.

The count of this clone is one. The genes are TRBV7-2 and TRBJ1-4; D unclear. V dropped 3 bases and J dropped 4 bases, with 12 bases sitting between them. Looked up from germline, CDR1 is SGHTA and CDR2 is FQGNSA. The CDR3 loop spans 15 amino acids. The CDR3 here is CASSFGSAVNEKLFF. Here the CDR3 DNA reads TGTGCCAGCAGCTTCGGGTCGGCAGTTAATGAAAAACTGTTTTTT.

The rearrangement links TRBV5-1 to TRBJ1-3, with 7 nucleotides matching TRBD1. V dropped 4 bases and J dropped 1; count of bases not matched to a gene: 2. Looked up from germline, CDR1 is SGHRS and CDR2 is YFSETQ. The CDR3 length is 14 residues. This CDR3 reads CASSLGQSGNTIYF. Written as DNA, the CDR3 is TGCGCCAGCAGCCTGGGACAGTCTGGAAACACCATATATTTT.

For the CDR3, the DNA is TGTGCCAGCAGCCAAGGGGGGTTTAGTGGAAACACCATATATTTT. Its protein is CASSQGGFSGNTIYF. The chain uses TRBV4-2 and TRBJ1-3; tentative D call: TRBD1 (5 bases). The germline V and J ends were trimmed by 1 base and 3 bases, with 10 bases remaining between them. The CDR3 has 15 amino acids. The germline CDR1 and CDR2 sequences are LGHNA and YNFKEQ.

V and J are TRBV5-6 and TRBJ1-1; D unclear. The CDR3 is 14 amino acids. CDR1 SGHDT and CDR2 YYEEEE come from the germline V gene. V dropped 5 bases and J dropped 2 bases, with 13 bases sitting between them. CDR3 nucleotides: TGTGCCAGCAGGGTGTTACAGATCAACACTGAAGCTTTCTTT. Its translation is CASRVLQINTEAFF. Full variable domain (outside the CDR3, taken from reference TRBV5-6 and TRBJ1-1): DAGVTQSPTHLIKTRGQQVTLRCSPKSGHDTVSWYQQALGQGPQFIFQYYEEEERQRGNFPDRFSGHQFPNYSSELNVNALLLGDSALYLCASRVLQINTEAFFGQGTRLTVV.

This clone was detected a few times. V gene TRBV2 combines with J gene TRBJ1-1; 7 bases match TRBD1. Germline V CDR1 and CDR2: SNHLY, FYNNEI. J was trimmed by 4 bases and V by 6 bases; bases with no gene match: 11. CDR3 length equals 15 residues. In DNA form, the CDR3 reads TGTGCCAGCAGGGACAAGACAGGGCACAGCACTGAAGCTTTCTTT. As protein: CASRDKTGHSTEAFF.

The CDR3 here is CASRGQGQETQYF. CDR3 sequence (DNA): TGTGCCAGCAGGGGACAGGGTCAAGAGACCCAGTACTTC. The chain recombines TRBV2 with TRBJ2-5; 9 bases are a match to TRBD1. From germline, CDR1 is SNHLY and CDR2 FYNNEI. V lost 6 bases, J lost 2 bases, and 1 base stayed unmatched. This CDR3 has 13 amino acids.

The chain joins TRBV18 to TRBJ2-3; maybe TRBD1 (5 bases). V was shortened by 6 bases and J by 1 base, with 8 bases between the two germline ends. The germline V gene has CDR1 KGHSH and CDR2 LQKENI. The CDR3 is made up of 13 amino acids. CDR3 sequence: CASSPTGTDTQYF. The CDR3 bases are TGTGCCAGCTCCCCGACAGGCACAGATACGCAGTATTTT. Supplemented by reference TRBV18 and TRBJ2-3, the full variable domain reads NAGVMQNPRHLVRRRGQEARLRCSPMKGHSHVYWYRQLPEEGLKFMVYLQKENIIDESGMPKERFSAEFPKEGPSILRIQQVVRGDSAAYFCASSPTGTDTQYFGPGTRLTVL.

V gene TRBV7-6 combines with J gene TRBJ2-5; D call uncertain. The germline V gene has CDR1 SGHVS and CDR2 FNYEAQ. This CDR3 is built from 13 residues. V gave up 2 bases and J gave up 1 base, with 5 bases separating them. The CDR3 reads CASSLRSQETQYF. Here the CDR3 DNA reads TGTGCCAGCAGCTTACGGAGCCAAGAGACCCAGTACTTC.

V is TRBV6-5 and J is TRBJ2-7, with D possibly TRBD1 on 6 matching bases. The CDR3 totals 13 residues. V was pared by 4 bases and J by 4 bases, with 11 bases between. The germline V gene has CDR1 MNHEY and CDR2 SVGAGI. CDR3 coding DNA: TGTGCCAGCAGTTCCGGGACATTATACGAGCAGTACTTC. This translates into CASSSGTLYEQYF.

This chain links TRBV6-6 with TRBJ2-1, with a weak D call TRBD1 (5 bases). Germline CDR1 is MNHNY and CDR2 is SVGAGI (reference sequence). There are 14 residues in the CDR3. V was shortened by 3 bases and J by 5 bases, with 11 bases between the two germline ends. CDR3 in DNA: TGTGCCAGCAGTTATGACCAGGGTCACAATGAGCAGTTCTTC. Translating it yields CASSYDQGHNEQFF.

The chain uses TRBV11-2 and TRBJ2-7, with D perhaps matching TRBD1 (6 bases). V was cut by 5 bases and J by 7 bases, with 21 bases left in between. Germline CDR1 is SGHAT and CDR2 is FQNNGV. The CDR3 runs 15 residues. The CDR3 loop reads CASSQGSGTLLEQYF. For the CDR3, the DNA is TGTGCCAGCAGCCAGGGGTCTGGGACGCTATTGGAGCAGTACTTC. Full variable domain (missing parts from reference TRBV11-2 and TRBJ2-7): EAGVAQSPRYKIIEKRQSVAFWCNPISGHATLYWYQQILGQGPKLLIQFQNNGVVDDSQLPKDRFSAERLKGVDSTLKIQPAKLEDSAVYLCASSQGSGTLLEQYFGPGTRLTVT.

The rearrangement links TRBV7-9 to TRBJ1-4, with 10 bases fitting TRBD1. The CDR3 covers 14 residues. The germline V gene encodes CDR1 SEHNR and CDR2 FQNEAQ (reference sequence). J was trimmed by 14 bases and V by 6 bases; bases with no gene match: 12. As DNA, the CDR3 is TGTGCCAGCAGGTCCGACAGGGGGCAGGAGCAGCTGTTTTTT. Residues: CASRSDRGQEQLFF.